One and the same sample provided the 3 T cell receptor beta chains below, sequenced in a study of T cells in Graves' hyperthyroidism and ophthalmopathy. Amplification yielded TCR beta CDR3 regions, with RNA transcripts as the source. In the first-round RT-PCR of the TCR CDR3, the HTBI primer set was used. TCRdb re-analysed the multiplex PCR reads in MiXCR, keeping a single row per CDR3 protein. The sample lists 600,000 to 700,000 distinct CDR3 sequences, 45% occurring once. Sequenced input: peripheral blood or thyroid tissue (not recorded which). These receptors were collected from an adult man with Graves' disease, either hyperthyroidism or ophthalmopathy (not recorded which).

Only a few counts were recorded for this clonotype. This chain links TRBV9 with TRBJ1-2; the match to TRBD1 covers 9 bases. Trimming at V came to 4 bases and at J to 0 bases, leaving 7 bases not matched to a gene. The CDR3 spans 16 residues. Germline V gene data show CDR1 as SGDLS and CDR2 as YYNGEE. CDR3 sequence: CASSKRTGGANYGYTF. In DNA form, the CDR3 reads TGTGCCAGCAGCAAACGTACAGGGGGCGCTAACTATGGCTACACCTTC.

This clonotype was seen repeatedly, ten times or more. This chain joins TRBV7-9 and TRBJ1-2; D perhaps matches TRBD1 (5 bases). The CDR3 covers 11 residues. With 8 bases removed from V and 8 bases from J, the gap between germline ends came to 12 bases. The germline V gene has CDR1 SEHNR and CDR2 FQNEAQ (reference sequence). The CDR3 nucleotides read TGTGCCAGCGGGGGTCAGCAGGGCTACACCTTC. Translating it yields CASGGQQGYTF. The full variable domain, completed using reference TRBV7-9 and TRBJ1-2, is DTGVSQNPRHKITKRGQNVTFRCDPISEHNRLYWYRQTLGQGPEFLTYFQNEAQLEKSRLLSDRFSAERPKGSFSTLEIQRTEQGDSAMYLCASGGQQGYTFGSGTRLTVV.

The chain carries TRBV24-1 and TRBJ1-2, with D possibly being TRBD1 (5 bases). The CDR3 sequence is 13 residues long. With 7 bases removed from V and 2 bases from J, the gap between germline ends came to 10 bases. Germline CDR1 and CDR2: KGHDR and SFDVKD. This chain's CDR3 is CATSRRDNYGYTF. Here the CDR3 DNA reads TGTGCCACCAGCCGCAGGGACAACTATGGCTACACCTTC.